This record concerns one TCR beta chain sequence. As yet, its antigen is unknown. The sample originates from a study of response to subunit inactivated influenza vaccine. General study points: Authors suggested that a seasonal influenza vaccination recruits few new T cells each time.

This CDR3 contains 17 residues. V shed 3 bases, J shed 0 bases, and the junction held 5 bases outside the gene matches. Germline V gives CDR1 KGHSH, CDR2 LQKENI. TCRdb fed the RT-PCR reads into MiXCR, producing one record per CDR3 protein. The sample has approximately 700,000 distinct CDR3 sequences, approximately 15% seen once. This rearrangement joins TRBV18 to TRBJ2-1, with 10 bases lining up with TRBD2. The specimen comprised PBMCs from blood, sampled about 11 days after vaccination. The receptor was isolated from a man over 45 who received an inactivated influenza vaccine. CDR3 bases: TGTGCCAGCTCACCGCGCCCTAGCGGGAGCTCCTACAATGAGCAGTTCTTC. It translates to CASSPRPSGSSYNEQFF.